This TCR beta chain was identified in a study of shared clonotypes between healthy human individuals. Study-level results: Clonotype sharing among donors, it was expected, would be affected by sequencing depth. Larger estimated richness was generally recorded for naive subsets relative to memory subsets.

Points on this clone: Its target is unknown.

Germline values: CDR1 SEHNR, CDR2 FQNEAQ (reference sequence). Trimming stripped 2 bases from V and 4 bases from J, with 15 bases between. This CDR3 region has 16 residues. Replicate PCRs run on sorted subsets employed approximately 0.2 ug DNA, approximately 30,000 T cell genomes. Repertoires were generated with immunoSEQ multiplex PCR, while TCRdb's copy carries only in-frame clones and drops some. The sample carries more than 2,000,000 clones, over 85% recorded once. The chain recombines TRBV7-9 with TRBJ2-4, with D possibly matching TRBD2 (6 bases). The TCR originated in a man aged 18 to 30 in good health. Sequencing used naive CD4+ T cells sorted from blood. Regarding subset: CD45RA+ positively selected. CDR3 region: CASSLNGGSLKNIQYF. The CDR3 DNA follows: TGTGCCAGCAGCTTAAATGGAGGGTCCTTAAAAAACATTCAGTACTTC. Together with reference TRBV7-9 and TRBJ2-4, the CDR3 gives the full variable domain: DTGVSQNPRHKITKRGQNVTFRCDPISEHNRLYWYRQTLGQGPEFLTYFQNEAQLEKSRLLSDRFSAERPKGSFSTLEIQRTEQGDSAMYLCASSLNGGSLKNIQYFGAGTRLSVL.